Following are 5 T cell receptor beta chains from one sample sequenced in a study of cytomegalovirus exposure and HLA in healthy donors. The assay was immunoSEQ multiplex PCR, and TCRdb's table has in-frame clones only and misses some. The table lists some 200,000 clones, about 86% of them singletons. The sequenced sample was PBMCs. Receptors originate from a woman aged 18-35 years in good health and CMV-seropositive.

This chain uses TRBV6-4 with TRBJ2-3; maybe TRBD2 (5 bases). The CDR3 sequence is 16 residues long. V lost 8 bases and J lost 2, with 20 bases in between. Per the germline V gene, CDR1 is MRHNA and CDR2 is SNTAGT. CDR3 sequence reads: CASRPSGASYTDTQYF. CDR3 nucleotides: TGTGCCAGCCGCCCGTCTGGTGCTAGCTACACAGATACGCAGTATTTT.

This clone was picked up one time. The CDR3 loop reads CASMKTGYYNEQFF. Here the CDR3 DNA reads TGTGCCAGCATGAAGACAGGATACTACAATGAGCAGTTCTTC. The J gene is TRBJ2-1, the V gene TRBV6-1; TRBD1 might be the D (6 bases). Germline V CDR1 and CDR2: MNHNS, SASEGT. The germline V and J ends were trimmed by 7 bases and 3 bases, with 13 bases remaining between them. CDR3 length: 14 amino acids.

This chain connects TRBV5-6 to TRBJ2-7, with D tentatively TRBD1 (6 bases). From germline, CDR1 is SGHDT and CDR2 YYEEEE. The germline V and J ends were trimmed by 3 bases and 0 bases, with 16 bases remaining between them. The CDR3 has 16 residues. The CDR3 sequence: CASSSTLLDSSYEQYF. CDR3 coding DNA: TGTGCCAGCAGCTCCACCCTCCTGGACAGCTCCTACGAGCAGTACTTC.

The count of this clone is one. J is TRBJ2-1 and V is TRBV12-5; 7 bases match TRBD2. The CDR3 loop spans 13 amino acids. The V segment lost 10 bases and the J segment 5 bases; nucleotides outside the gene matches: 8. The V gene's germline CDR1 is LGHNT and CDR2 FRNRAP. The CDR3 coding sequence is TGTGCTACGGAGAAGGCGGGGGACAATGAGCAGTTCTTC. Translating it yields CATEKAGDNEQFF.

On this clone: This same CDR3 is encoded by further DNA sequences in the sample. The rearrangement links TRBV6-5 to TRBJ1-1; a possible D gene is TRBD1 (6 bases). Trimming took off 1 base at V and 1 base at J, with 7 bases between the two ends. The CDR3 has 14 amino acids. Germline CDR1 MNHEY, CDR2 SVGAGI. The CDR3 region is CASSYLQGNTEAFF. The CDR3 coding sequence is TGTGCCAGCAGTTACTTACAGGGGAACACTGAAGCTTTCTTT.